This TCR beta chain was captured by sequencing in a study of OX40 agonist ivuxolimab in advanced cancers. CDR1 is LNHDA and CDR2 is SQIVND in the germline V gene (reference sequence). V shed 4 bases, J shed 2 bases, and the junction held 6 bases outside the gene matches. There are 15 residues in the CDR3. Produced via immunoSEQ multiplex PCR; TCRdb's table is partial and in-frame only. The sample lists about 34,000 clones; approximately 82% were seen once. The receptor's source is an adult with an advanced solid tumor such as melanoma, head and neck, liver or kidney cancer. This specimen was CD4+ or CD8+ T cells sorted from blood, taken in a trial of the OX40 agonist ivuxolimab. The rearrangement uses TRBV19 and TRBJ1-2; 8 positions match TRBD1. The CDR3 DNA reads TGTGCCAGTAGTACCCCGACAGGGGAAAACTATGGCTACACCTTC. This gives the protein CASSTPTGENYGYTF.